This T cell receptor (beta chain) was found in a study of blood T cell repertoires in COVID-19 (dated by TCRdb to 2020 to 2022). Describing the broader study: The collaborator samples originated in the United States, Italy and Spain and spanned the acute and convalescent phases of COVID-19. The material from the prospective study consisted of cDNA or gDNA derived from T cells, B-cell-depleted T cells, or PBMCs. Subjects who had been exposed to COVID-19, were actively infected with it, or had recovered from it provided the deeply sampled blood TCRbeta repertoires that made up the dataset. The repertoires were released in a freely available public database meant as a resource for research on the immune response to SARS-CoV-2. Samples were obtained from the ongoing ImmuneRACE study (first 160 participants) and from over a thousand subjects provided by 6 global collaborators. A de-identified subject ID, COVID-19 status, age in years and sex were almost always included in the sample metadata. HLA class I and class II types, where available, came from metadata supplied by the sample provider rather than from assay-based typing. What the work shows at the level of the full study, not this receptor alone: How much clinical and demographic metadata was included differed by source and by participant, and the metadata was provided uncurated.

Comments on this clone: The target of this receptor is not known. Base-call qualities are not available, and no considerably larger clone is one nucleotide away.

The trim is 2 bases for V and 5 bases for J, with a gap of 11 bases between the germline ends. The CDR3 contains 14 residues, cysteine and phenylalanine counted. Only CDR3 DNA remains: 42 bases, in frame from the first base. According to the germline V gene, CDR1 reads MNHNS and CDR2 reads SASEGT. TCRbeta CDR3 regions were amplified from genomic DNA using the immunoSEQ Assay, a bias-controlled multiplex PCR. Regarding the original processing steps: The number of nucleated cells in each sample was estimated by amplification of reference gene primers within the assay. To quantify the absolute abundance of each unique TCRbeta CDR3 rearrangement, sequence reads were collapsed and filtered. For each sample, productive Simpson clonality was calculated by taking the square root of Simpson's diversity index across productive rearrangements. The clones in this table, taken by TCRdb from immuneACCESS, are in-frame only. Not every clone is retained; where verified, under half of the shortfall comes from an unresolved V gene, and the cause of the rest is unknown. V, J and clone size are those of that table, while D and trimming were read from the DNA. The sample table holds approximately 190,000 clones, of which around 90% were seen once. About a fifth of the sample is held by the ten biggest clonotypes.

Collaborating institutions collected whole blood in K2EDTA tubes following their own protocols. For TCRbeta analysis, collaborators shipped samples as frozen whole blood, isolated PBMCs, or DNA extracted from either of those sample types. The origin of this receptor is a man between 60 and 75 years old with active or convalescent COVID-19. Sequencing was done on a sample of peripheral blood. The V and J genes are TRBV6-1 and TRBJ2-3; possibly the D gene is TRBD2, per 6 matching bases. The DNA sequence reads TGTGCCAGCAGTGAACGGCGGGATGGAGATACGCAGTATTTT. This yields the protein CASSERRDGDTQYF.